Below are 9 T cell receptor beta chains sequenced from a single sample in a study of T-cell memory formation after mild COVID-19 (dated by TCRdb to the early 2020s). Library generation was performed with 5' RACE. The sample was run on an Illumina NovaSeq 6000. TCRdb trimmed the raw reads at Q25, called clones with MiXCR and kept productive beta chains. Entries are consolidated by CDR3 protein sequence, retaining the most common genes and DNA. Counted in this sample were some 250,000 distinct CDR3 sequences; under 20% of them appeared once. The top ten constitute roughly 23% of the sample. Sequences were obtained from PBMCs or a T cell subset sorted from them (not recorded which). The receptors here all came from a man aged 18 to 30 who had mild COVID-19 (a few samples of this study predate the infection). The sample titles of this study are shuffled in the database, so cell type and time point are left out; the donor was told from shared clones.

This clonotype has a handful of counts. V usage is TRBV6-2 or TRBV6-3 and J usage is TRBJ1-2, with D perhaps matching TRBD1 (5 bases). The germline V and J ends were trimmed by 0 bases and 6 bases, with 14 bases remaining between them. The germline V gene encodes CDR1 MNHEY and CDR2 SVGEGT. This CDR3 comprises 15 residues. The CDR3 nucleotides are TGTGCCAGCAGTTACTCGAGCGGGGGAGGAGATGGCTACACCTTC. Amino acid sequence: CASSYSSGGGDGYTF.

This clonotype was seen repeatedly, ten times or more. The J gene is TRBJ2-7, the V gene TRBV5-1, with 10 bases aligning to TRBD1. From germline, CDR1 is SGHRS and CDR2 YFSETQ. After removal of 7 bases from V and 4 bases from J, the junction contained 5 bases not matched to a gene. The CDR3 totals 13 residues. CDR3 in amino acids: CASRRDRGYEQYF. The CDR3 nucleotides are TGCGCCAGCCGTCGGGACAGGGGTTACGAGCAGTACTTC.

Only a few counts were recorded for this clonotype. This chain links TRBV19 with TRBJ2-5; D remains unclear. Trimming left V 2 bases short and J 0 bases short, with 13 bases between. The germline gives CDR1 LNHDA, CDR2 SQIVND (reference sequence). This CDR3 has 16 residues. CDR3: CASSIKAAGYQETQYF. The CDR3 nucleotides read TGTGCCAGTAGTATAAAGGCGGCAGGATACCAAGAGACCCAGTACTTC.

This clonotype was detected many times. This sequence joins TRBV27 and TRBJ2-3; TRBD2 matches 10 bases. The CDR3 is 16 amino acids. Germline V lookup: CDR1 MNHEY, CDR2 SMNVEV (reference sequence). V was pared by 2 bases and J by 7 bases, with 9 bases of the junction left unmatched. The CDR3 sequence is CASSLNPAGGPNTQYF. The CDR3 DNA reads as TGTGCCAGCAGTTTAAATCCAGCGGGGGGGCCAAATACGCAGTATTTT.

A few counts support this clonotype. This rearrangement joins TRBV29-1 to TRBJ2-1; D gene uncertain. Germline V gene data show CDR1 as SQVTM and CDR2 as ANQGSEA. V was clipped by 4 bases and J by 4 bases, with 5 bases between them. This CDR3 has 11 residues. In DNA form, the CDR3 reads TGCAGCGTTGGCAAATACAATGAGCAGTTCTTC. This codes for CSVGKYNEQFF.

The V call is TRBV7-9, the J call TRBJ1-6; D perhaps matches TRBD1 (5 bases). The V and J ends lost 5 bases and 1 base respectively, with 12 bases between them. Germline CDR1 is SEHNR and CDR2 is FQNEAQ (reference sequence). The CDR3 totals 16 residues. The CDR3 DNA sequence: TGTGCCAGCAGCCCTACTCAGGGATCCTATAATTCACCCCTCCACTTT. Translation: CASSPTQGSYNSPLHF. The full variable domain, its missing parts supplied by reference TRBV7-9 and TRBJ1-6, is DTGVSQNPRHKITKRGQNVTFRCDPISEHNRLYWYRQTLGQGPEFLTYFQNEAQLEKSRLLSDRFSAERPKGSFSTLEIQRTEQGDSAMYLCASSPTQGSYNSPLHFGNGTRLTVT.

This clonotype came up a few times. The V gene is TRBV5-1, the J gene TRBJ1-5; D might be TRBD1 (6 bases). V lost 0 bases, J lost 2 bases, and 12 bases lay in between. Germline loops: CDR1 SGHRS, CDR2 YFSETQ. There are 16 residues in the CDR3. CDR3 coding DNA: TGCGCCAGCAGCTTGGTCGGGGGGCAAGGCAATCAGCCCCAGCATTTT. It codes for CASSLVGGQGNQPQHF.

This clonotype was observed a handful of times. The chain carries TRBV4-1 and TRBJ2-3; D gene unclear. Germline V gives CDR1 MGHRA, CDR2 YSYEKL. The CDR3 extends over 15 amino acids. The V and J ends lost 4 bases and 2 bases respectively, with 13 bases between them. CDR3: CASSPNQDYTDTQYF. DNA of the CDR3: TGCGCCAGCAGCCCTAACCAGGATTACACAGATACGCAGTATTTT.

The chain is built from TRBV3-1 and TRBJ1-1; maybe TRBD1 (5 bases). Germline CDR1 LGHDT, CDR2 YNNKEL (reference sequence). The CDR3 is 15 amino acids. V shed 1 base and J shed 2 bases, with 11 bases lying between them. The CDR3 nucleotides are TGTGCCAGCAGCCAAGCACGGGGCCGCAACACTGAAGCTTTCTTT. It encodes CASSQARGRNTEAFF.